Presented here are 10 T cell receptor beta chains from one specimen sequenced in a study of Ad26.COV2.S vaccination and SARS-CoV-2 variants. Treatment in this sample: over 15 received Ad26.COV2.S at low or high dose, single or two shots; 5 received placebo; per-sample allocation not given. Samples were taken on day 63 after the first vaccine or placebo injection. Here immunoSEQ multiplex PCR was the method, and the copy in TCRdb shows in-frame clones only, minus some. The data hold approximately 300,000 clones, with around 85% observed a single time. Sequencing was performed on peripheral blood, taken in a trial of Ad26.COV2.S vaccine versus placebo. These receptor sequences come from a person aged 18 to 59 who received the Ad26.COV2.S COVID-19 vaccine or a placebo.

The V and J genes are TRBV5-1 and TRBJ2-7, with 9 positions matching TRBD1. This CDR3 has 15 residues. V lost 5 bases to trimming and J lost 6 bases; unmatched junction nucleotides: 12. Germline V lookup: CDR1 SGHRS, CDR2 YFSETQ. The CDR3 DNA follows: TGCGCCAGCAGTCAAGGGACAGGGACATTCAGCGAGCAGTACTTC. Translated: CASSQGTGTFSEQYF.

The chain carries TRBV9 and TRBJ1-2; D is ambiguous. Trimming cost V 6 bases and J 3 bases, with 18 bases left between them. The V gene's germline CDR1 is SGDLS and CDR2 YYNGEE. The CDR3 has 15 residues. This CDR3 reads CASTLTAQGYYGYTF. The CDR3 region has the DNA TGTGCCAGCACCCTGACGGCCCAAGGGTACTATGGCTACACCTTC.

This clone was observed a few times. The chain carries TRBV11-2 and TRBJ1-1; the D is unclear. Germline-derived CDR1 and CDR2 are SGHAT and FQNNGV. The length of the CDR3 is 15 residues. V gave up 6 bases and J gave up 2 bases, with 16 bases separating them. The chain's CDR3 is CASRPPLGVNTEAFF. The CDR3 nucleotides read TGTGCCAGCAGGCCCCCATTGGGAGTCAACACTGAAGCTTTCTTT.

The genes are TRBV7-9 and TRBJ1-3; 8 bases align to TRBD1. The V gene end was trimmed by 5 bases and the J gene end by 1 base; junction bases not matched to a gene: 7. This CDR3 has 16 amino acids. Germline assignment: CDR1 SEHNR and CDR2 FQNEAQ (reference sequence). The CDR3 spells CASSLGTGGSGNTIYF. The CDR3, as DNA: TGTGCCAGCAGCCTCGGGACAGGAGGATCTGGAAACACCATATATTTT.

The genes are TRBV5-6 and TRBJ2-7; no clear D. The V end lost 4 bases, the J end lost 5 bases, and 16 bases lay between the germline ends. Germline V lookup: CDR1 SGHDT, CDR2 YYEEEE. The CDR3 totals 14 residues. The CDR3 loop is CASSPLLAANEQYF. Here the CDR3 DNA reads TGTGCCAGCAGCCCCCTGTTAGCCGCAAACGAGCAGTACTTC.

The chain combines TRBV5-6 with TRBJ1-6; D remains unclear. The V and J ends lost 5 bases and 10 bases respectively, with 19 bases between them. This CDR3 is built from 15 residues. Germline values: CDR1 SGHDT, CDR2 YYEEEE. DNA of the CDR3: TGTGCCAGCAGTCGTTTGATGGGGTCGGGATCACCCCTCCACTTT. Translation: CASSRLMGSGSPLHF.

The CDR3 here is CASSVSRGGTHSTDTQYF. The CDR3 nucleotides read TGTGCCAGCTCGGTGTCTCGCGGGGGGACTCATAGCACAGATACGCAGTATTTT. The chain recombines TRBV28 with TRBJ2-3, with 8 positions matching TRBD2. The V segment lost 8 bases and the J segment 0 bases; nucleotides outside the gene matches: 16. CDR1 is MDHEN, CDR2 SYDVKM, per germline. The CDR3 covers 18 residues.

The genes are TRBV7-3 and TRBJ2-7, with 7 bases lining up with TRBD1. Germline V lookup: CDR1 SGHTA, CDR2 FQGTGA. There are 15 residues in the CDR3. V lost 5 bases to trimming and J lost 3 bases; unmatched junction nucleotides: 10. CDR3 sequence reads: CASSPQGQPIYEQYF. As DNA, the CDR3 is TGTGCCAGCAGCCCCCAGGGACAGCCAATCTACGAGCAGTACTTC.

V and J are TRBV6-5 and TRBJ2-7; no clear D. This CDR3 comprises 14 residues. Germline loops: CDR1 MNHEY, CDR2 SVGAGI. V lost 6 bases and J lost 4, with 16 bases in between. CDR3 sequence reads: CASRNSGYSYEQYF. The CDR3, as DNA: TGTGCCAGCAGGAATTCGGGCTATTCATACGAGCAGTACTTC.

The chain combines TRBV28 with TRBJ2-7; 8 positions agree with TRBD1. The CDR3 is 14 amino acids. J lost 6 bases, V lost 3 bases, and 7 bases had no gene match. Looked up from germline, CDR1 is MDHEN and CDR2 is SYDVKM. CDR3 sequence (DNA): TGTGCCAGCAGTTTGGTCAGGGGGCAGACCGAGCAGTACTTC. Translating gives CASSLVRGQTEQYF.